A single sample is the source of the 19 T cell receptor beta chains below, sequenced in a study of CD8+CD57+ T cells in acquired aplastic anemia. Patients chosen for sequencing had CD8+CD57+ cells that had expanded, as shown by flow cytometry. The template for TCR beta VDJ and CDR3 sequence profiling was genomic DNA. TCRdb called the reads again in MiXCR, with one record for every CDR3 protein. The sample includes about 150,000 distinct CDR3 sequences, roughly half of them seen just once. Sequenced input: sorted CD4+, CD8+, or CD8+CD57+ T cells (not recorded which) from PBMCs. Source of these receptors: a human donor with aplastic anemia.

V is TRBV30 and J is TRBJ2-1; no clear D. The CDR3 is 11 residues long. V lost 1 base, J lost 9 bases, and 7 bases lay in between. Germline CDR1 is GTSNPN and CDR2 is SVGIG (reference sequence). The CDR3 bases are TGTGCCTGGAGTGGACCTCTTGAGCAGTTCTTC. This sequence encodes CAWSGPLEQFF.

In its sample, this clonotype was seen many times. V is TRBV6-2 or TRBV6-3 and J is TRBJ2-1; D may be TRBD2 (6 bases). The CDR3 length is 14 residues. Between the trimmed V and J ends, which lost 6 bases and 9 bases, there was a span of 18 bases. Germline V lookup: CDR1 MNHEY, CDR2 SVGEGT. The CDR3: CASSRDWGKGEQFF. In DNA form, the CDR3 reads TGTGCCAGCAGCCGGGACTGGGGTAAGGGTGAGCAGTTCTTC.

The chain links TRBV19 to TRBJ2-2, with TRBD1 identical over 9 bases. The CDR3 spans 14 residues. Losses at the gene ends were 5 bases for V and 5 bases for J; bases not matched to a gene: 3. Germline CDR1 and CDR2: LNHDA and SQIVND (reference sequence). The CDR3 sequence is CASSAGTGTGELFF. The CDR3 DNA reads TGTGCCAGTAGTGCTGGGACAGGGACCGGGGAGCTGTTTTTT.

In this sample, this clonotype turned up once. The gene calls are TRBV25-1 and TRBJ2-3; 8 nucleotides line up with TRBD2. The CDR3 is 17 amino acids. CDR1 is MGHDK, CDR2 SYGVNS, per germline. J was trimmed by 1 base and V by 1 base; bases with no gene match: 7. The CDR3 loop reads CASSEWGSGEGTDTQYF. The CDR3 DNA is TGTGCCAGCAGTGAATGGGGTAGCGGGGAAGGCACAGATACGCAGTATTTT. The variable domain in full, with the rest retrieved from reference TRBV25-1 and TRBJ2-3, is EADIYQTPRYLVIGTGKKITLECSQTMGHDKMYWYQQDPGMELHLIHYSYGVNSTEKGDLSSESTVSRIRTEHFPLTLESARPSHTSQYLCASSEWGSGEGTDTQYFGPGTRLTVL.

This clonotype was counted many times. This chain joins TRBV7-2 and TRBJ1-1; D uncertain. Trimming took 1 base from V and 3 from J, leaving 6 bases between them. The CDR3 is 13 residues long. CDR1 is SGHTA and CDR2 is FQGNSA in the germline V gene. CDR3 sequence: CASSLVRYTEAFF. In DNA form, the CDR3 reads TGTGCCAGCAGCTTAGTAAGATACACTGAAGCTTTCTTT.

This clonotype was seen at least ten times. The J gene is TRBJ2-3, the V gene TRBV6-1; TRBD1 agrees at 12 bases. Trimming took 2 bases from V and 5 from J; bases not matched to a gene: 5. Germline V gives CDR1 MNHNS, CDR2 SASEGT. CDR3 length: 16 residues. CDR3 in amino acids: CASSEMGQGALDTQYF. The CDR3 DNA reads as TGTGCCAGCAGTGAAATGGGACAGGGGGCGTTAGATACGCAGTATTTT.

As concerns this clonotype: This sequence may be a read error, since a much larger clone differs from it by one base. The chain joins TRBV9 to TRBJ2-2, with 10 bases matching TRBD2. Germline V gene sequence: CDR1 SGDLS, CDR2 YYNGEE. The CDR3 is 16 residues long. CDR3 region: CASSVGQLAGAGELLF. The CDR3 coding sequence is TGTGCCAGCAGCGTAGGGCAGCTAGCGGGGGCCGGGGAGCTGTTGTTT.

In regard to this clonotype: Because it lacks the conserved phenylalanine or tryptophan at the end, this CDR3 is likely a read error. This chain connects TRBV7-2 to TRBJ1-5, with 10 bases matching TRBD1. With 5 bases clipped from V and 7 bases from J, the junction kept 5 bases outside the gene matches. Germline assignment: CDR1 SGHTA and CDR2 FQGNSA. The CDR3 consists of 14 residues. CDR3 protein: CASSPDRGVQPQHL. The CDR3 coding sequence is TGTGCCAGCAGCCCGGACAGGGGGGTACAGCCCCAGCATCTT.

The CDR3 bases are TGTGCCAGCAGCCCCCGTGACACCGCCGGGCAGTACTTC. Translated: CASSPRDTAGQYF. The chain joins TRBV2 to TRBJ2-7, with unresolved D. CDR1 SNHLY and CDR2 FYNNEI come from the germline V gene. Between the trimmed V and J ends, which lost 6 bases and 9 bases, there was a span of 18 bases. CDR3 size: 13 residues. Variable domain in full (rest from reference TRBV2 and TRBJ2-7): EPEVTQTPSHQVTQMGQEVILRCVPISNHLYFYWYRQILGQKVEFLVSFYNNEISEKSEIFDDQFSVERPDGSNFTLKIRSTKLEDSAMYFCASSPRDTAGQYFGPGTRLTVT.

This clonotype showed up many times. The gene calls are TRBV2 and TRBJ2-6, with D tentatively TRBD1 or TRBD2 (5 bases each). Germline CDR1 is SNHLY and CDR2 is FYNNEI. Trimming removed 4 bases at V and 15 bases at J, with 22 bases between. The CDR3 length is 15 residues. The CDR3 is CASSGELGTPQDLTF. CDR3 in DNA: TGTGCCAGCAGTGGGGAGCTGGGGACGCCTCAGGACCTGACTTTC.

This clonotype came up many times. The chain has TRBV4-2 and TRBJ2-5; D ambiguous. This CDR3 contains 14 residues. Germline V CDR1 and CDR2: LGHNA, YNFKEQ. Trimming left V 0 bases short and J 7 bases short, with 12 bases between. The CDR3 region has the DNA TGTGCCAGCAGCCAAGAGAGGCAGACGGGGACCCAGTACTTC. Protein product: CASSQERQTGTQYF.

V gene TRBV7-2 combines with J gene TRBJ1-5; D call uncertain. The germline V gene encodes CDR1 SGHTA and CDR2 FQGNSA. CDR3 length: 13 amino acids. The V end was cut by 3 bases, the J end by 2 bases, with 5 bases between. Written as DNA, the CDR3 is TGTACCAGCAGCTTGCAGTGCAATCAGCCCCAGCATTTT. Protein product: CTSSLQCNQPQHF.

The rearrangement joins TRBV10-3 to TRBJ2-3; 8 bases line up with TRBD2. The CDR3 sequence is 13 residues long. The germline gives CDR1 ENHRY, CDR2 SYGVKD. V dropped 4 bases and J dropped 8; count of bases not matched to a gene: 5. The DNA of the CDR3 is TGTGCCATCAGTGGGCTAGCGGGTACTACGCAGTATTTT. Its protein product is CAISGLAGTTQYF.

To note about this clonotype: Mismatch with germline at one junction end may stem from a read error. The chain combines TRBV5-1 with TRBJ1-1, with D perhaps TRBD1 (6 bases). CDR3 length: 16 amino acids. Germline values: CDR1 SGHRS, CDR2 YFSETQ. Here the CDR3 reads CASSLQGHRVNAEAFF. CDR3 in DNA: TGCGCCAGCAGCTTGCAGGGGCATAGGGTGAACGCTGAAGCTTTCTTT.

This clonotype is a singleton in its sample. This chain links TRBV11-2 with TRBJ2-1, with TRBD2 matching over 11 bases. The CDR3 consists of 16 residues. CDR1 is SGHAT, CDR2 FQNNGV, per germline. Unmatched junction bases numbered 13, after V lost 5 bases and J lost 10 bases. The CDR3 sequence is CASSNILAGATQEQFF. CDR3 in DNA: TGTGCCAGCAGCAACATACTAGCGGGGGCCACTCAGGAGCAGTTCTTC.

This clonotype has a handful of counts. The V call is TRBV11-1, the J call TRBJ2-3; D could derive from TRBD1 or TRBD2 (6 bases each). This CDR3 contains 15 residues. Trimming pared 1 base from V and 6 bases from J, leaving 14 bases between. CDR1 SGHAT and CDR2 FQDESV come from the germline V gene (reference sequence). CDR3 amino acids: CASSLVGGGSDTQYF. CDR3 in DNA: TGTGCCAGCAGCTTAGTAGGAGGGGGATCCGATACGCAGTATTTT.

This clonotype was picked up one time. The chain links TRBV19 to TRBJ1-2, with D hard to call. Trimming cost V 3 bases and J 2 bases, with 7 bases left between them. The germline gives CDR1 LNHDA, CDR2 SQIVND (reference sequence). The CDR3 has 13 residues. The CDR3 DNA is TGTGCCAGTAGTATTGACCCCAACTATGGCTACACCTTC. Protein sequence: CASSIDPNYGYTF.

The genes are TRBV20-1 and TRBJ2-5; weak D call: TRBD2 (7 bases). Trimming removed 3 bases at V and 5 bases at J, with 13 bases between. CDR3 size: 13 residues. Germline loops: CDR1 DFQATT, CDR2 SNEGSKA (reference sequence). Here the CDR3 reads CSAREGGHETQYF. The DNA for the CDR3 is TGCAGTGCTAGGGAGGGGGGGCACGAGACCCAGTACTTC.

This clonotype was observed many times. The rearrangement uses TRBV20-1 and TRBJ2-1; D gene uncertain. V shed 3 bases and J shed 7 bases, with 4 bases lying between them. CDR1 and CDR2 (germline): DFQATT, SNEGSKA (reference sequence). This CDR3 comprises 10 residues. The CDR3 region is CSASANEQFF. CDR3 coding DNA: TGCAGTGCTAGCGCTAATGAGCAGTTCTTC.